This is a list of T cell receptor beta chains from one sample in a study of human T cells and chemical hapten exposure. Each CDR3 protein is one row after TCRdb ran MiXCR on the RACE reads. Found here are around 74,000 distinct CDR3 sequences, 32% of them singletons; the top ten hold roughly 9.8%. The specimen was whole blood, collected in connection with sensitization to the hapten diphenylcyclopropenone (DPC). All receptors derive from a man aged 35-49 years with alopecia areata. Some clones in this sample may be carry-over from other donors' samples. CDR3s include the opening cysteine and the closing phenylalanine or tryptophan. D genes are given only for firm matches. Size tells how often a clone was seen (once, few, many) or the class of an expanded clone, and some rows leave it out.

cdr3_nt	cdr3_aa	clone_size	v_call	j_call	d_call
TGTGCCAGCAGTTTGCGGGGTTCGAGCACTGAAGCTTTCTTT	CASSLRGSSTEAFF	few	TRBV6-1	TRBJ1-1	.
TGTGCCAGCAGGACCAATAGCGGGGGTTACACAGATACGCAGTATTTT	CASRTNSGGYTDTQYF	few	TRBV12-3/TRBV12-4	TRBJ2-3	TRBD2
TGTGCCACCCGTTCCCGGGGGCGCATGGGGCGGAACACTGAAGCTTTCTTT	CATRSRGRMGRNTEAFF	.	TRBV27	TRBJ1-1	.
TGCAGTGCTAGGACCCCCGGGGCGGCCGCTACCTACGAGCAGTACTTC	CSARTPGAAATYEQYF	once	TRBV20-1	TRBJ2-7	.
TGTGCCAGCAGCCAAGTACAGGGAAATTATGGCTACACCTTC	CASSQVQGNYGYTF	.	TRBV3-1	TRBJ1-2	.
TGTGCCAGCAGCCAAGAGTTGCTCTATGGCTGCACCTTC	CASSQELLYGCTF	.	TRBV3-1	TRBJ1-2	.
TGTGCCAGCAGCGCCCGACAGGGGGCGGGGGACGAGCAGTACTTC	CASSARQGAGDEQYF	few	TRBV9	TRBJ2-7	TRBD1
TGTGCCAGCAGCTTAGGTGTAGACAGTAATAATGAGCAGTTCTTC	CASSLGVDSNNEQFF	few	TRBV11-3	TRBJ2-1	.
TGTGCCAGCAGCTCGGGACTAGCGGGTTCCGAGACCCAGTACTTC	CASSSGLAGSETQYF	many	TRBV7-2	TRBJ2-5	TRBD2
TGTGCCAGCAGCTTCGGTACTAGCGCCTATACCGGCGAGCAGTACTTC	CASSFGTSAYTGEQYF	.	TRBV5-6	TRBJ2-7	TRBD2
TGCAGTGCTAGCCCCAGGACTAGCGGGTCTATCTACGAGCAGTACTTC	CSASPRTSGSIYEQYF	few	TRBV20-1	TRBJ2-7	TRBD2
TGTGCCAGCAGCCCTGACCCCCCGAATTCACCCCTCCACTTT	CASSPDPPNSPLHF	few	TRBV2	TRBJ1-6	.
TGCGCCAGCAGCTTGGTTTCCACTGCCTACAATGAGCAGTTCTTC	CASSLVSTAYNEQFF	few	TRBV5-1	TRBJ2-1	.
TGTGCCAGCAGCACAGGGAGCTACGAGCAGTACTTC	CASSTGSYEQYF	many	TRBV6-6	TRBJ2-7	.
TGTGCCAGCAGCTTAGGGAAGGGCCTTTACAATGAGCAGTTCTTC	CASSLGKGLYNEQFF	.	TRBV7-9	TRBJ2-1	.
TGTGCCAGCAGCCCCGGAGGACAGGGTAACTATGGCTACACCTTC	CASSPGGQGNYGYTF	.	TRBV9	TRBJ1-2	TRBD1
TGTGCCAGCAGCCCCGGACAGGGAAATTTCAACGTCCTGACTTTC	CASSPGQGNFNVLTF	.	TRBV7-9	TRBJ2-6	TRBD1
TGCAGTGCTAGAGACGGACGGAATACGCAGTATTTT	CSARDGRNTQYF	few	TRBV20-1	TRBJ2-3	.
TGTGCCAGCAGTTCCCGAACGCACAAGAACACTGAAGCTTTCTTT	CASSSRTHKNTEAFF	.	TRBV12-3/TRBV12-4	TRBJ1-1	.
TGTGCCATCAGTCTAGCGGGAGGTACAGATACGCAGTATTTT	CAISLAGGTDTQYF	.	TRBV10-3	TRBJ2-3	TRBD2
TGCGCCAGCAGCCAAGTGGCGGACACCTACAATGAGCAGTTCTTC	CASSQVADTYNEQFF	.	TRBV4-1	TRBJ2-1	.
TGTGCCAGCAGTTACGGGGGGACGAGGGGCAACAATGAGCAGTTCTTC	CASSYGGTRGNNEQFF	few	TRBV6-6	TRBJ2-1	.
TGTGCCAGCAGCTTAGACCCGTACGGGAGCTCCTACAATGAGCAGTTCTTC	CASSLDPYGSSYNEQFF	.	TRBV7-2	TRBJ2-1	.
TGCGCCAGCAGTTACGGGACGGGGACCTACGAGCAGTACTTC	CASSYGTGTYEQYF	.	TRBV5-1	TRBJ2-7	.